Detailed here is one T cell receptor beta chain. This entry comes from a study of blood T cell repertoires in COVID-19. Study context: From the United States, Italy and Spain came samples of acute and convalescent COVID-19. The cDNA or gDNA used as material had been derived from T cells, B-cell-depleted T cells, or PBMCs.

Original analysis: Using reference gene primer amplification, nucleated cell counts were estimated. The assay was immunoSEQ multiplex PCR, and TCRdb's table has in-frame clones only and misses some. V, J and clone size derive from that table, while D and trimming were established from the DNA sequence. The table includes a few hundred thousand clones, around 87% detected once. This CDR3 comprises 19 residues. Germline trimming cut 1 base from V and 5 bases from J; bases unmatched to any gene: 17. From germline, CDR1 is GTSNPN and CDR2 SVGIG (reference sequence). V usage is TRBV30 and J usage is TRBJ2-5, with 12 bases fitting TRBD2. The receptor's source is a woman aged 50 to 60 with active or convalescent COVID-19. Sequencing input: peripheral blood. CDR3 in amino acids: CAWSEGGVWTSGKSETQYF. In nucleotides, the CDR3 is TGTGCCTGGAGTGAAGGGGGAGTGTGGACTAGCGGGAAGTCGGAGACCCAGTACTTC.